This T cell receptor beta chain is drawn from a study of Graves' ophthalmopathy and Graves' hyperthyroidism. Study results and caveats: Sensitivity reached more than 85% and specificity roughly 76% for a 13-signature model separating ophthalmopathy from stable hyperthyroidism.

Note on this clonotype: Its antigen remains unknown.

RNA transcripts served as template for amplifying TCR beta CDR3 sequences. The workflow started with a first-round RT-PCR run with HTBI primers and then moved on to a second-round multiplex PCR. Each CDR3 protein gets one entry after TCRdb re-called the multiplex PCR reads with MiXCR. The data contain under 350,000 distinct CDR3 sequences, 15% to 20% of them seen just once; the ten biggest clones take up approximately 13%. The germline CDR1 and CDR2 sequences are MGHRA and YSYEKL. The CDR3 spans 16 residues. The V and J ends lost 0 bases and 7 bases respectively, with 18 bases between them. Donors with ophthalmopathy: moderate-to-severe activity, CAS ≥3, NOSPECS ≥4, duration under 3 months. Out of more than 8.5 ml of fresh peripheral blood, PBMCs were obtained.

The chain couples TRBV4-1 to TRBJ2-5, with D possibly TRBD2 on 5 matching bases. This TCR was sampled from an adult man with Graves' ophthalmopathy. The sample was peripheral blood. CDR3 sequence: CASSQETGIGVLTQYF. The CDR3 region has the DNA TGCGCCAGCAGCCAAGAAACCGGGATCGGTGTTTTGACCCAGTACTTC.